This is a list of T cell receptor beta chains from one sample in a study of shared clonotypes between healthy human individuals. TCRdb keeps only in-frame clones here, not all; method: immunoSEQ multiplex PCR. The sample contains about 1 million clones, about 75% of which appear only once. Sequencing input: memory CD4+ T cells sorted from blood. The receptors were gathered from a man younger than 35 in good health. The CDR3 runs from the conserved cysteine through the conserved F or W. Fields, in order: J gene, D gene, clone size, V gene, CDR3 protein, CDR3 DNA. A D gene is named only where the DNA matches it firmly. Where a row states a size, it is once, few, many or the class of an expanded clone; other rows omit it.

J: TRBJ2-7
D: NA
size: NA
V: TRBV5-1
CDR3: CASSLGGRISYEQYF
DNA: TGCGCCAGCAGCTTGGGTGGACGGATTTCCTACGAGCAGTACTTC

J: TRBJ1-2
D: NA
size: NA
V: TRBV7-2
CDR3: CASSLSNTGSYGYTF
DNA: TGTGCCAGCAGCTTATCCAACACAGGGAGCTATGGCTACACCTTC

J: TRBJ2-3
D: TRBD1
size: NA
V: TRBV6-5
CDR3: CASRKTGGTDMQYF
DNA: TGTGCCAGCAGGAAGACAGGGGGCACAGATATGCAGTATTTT

J: TRBJ1-6
D: TRBD1
size: NA
V: TRBV7-8
CDR3: CATRRDRANSPLHF
DNA: TGTGCCACAAGACGGGACAGGGCTAATTCACCCCTCCACTTT

J: TRBJ2-7
D: TRBD1
size: NA
V: TRBV5-1
CDR3: CASSPSGTGFNYEQYF
DNA: TGCGCCAGCAGCCCGTCCGGGACAGGCTTTAACTACGAGCAGTACTTC

J: TRBJ2-2
D: NA
size: once
V: TRBV18
CDR3: CASSPPGGFTGELFF
DNA: TGTGCCAGCTCACCACCCGGCGGATTCACCGGGGAGCTGTTTTTT

J: TRBJ2-3
D: TRBD2
size: NA
V: TRBV5-1
CDR3: CASSLGGTSGTDTQYF
DNA: TGCGCCAGCAGCTTGGGGGGCACTAGCGGCACAGATACGCAGTATTTT

J: TRBJ1-4
D: NA
size: NA
V: TRBV5-1
CDR3: CASSTGRVNEKLFF
DNA: TGCGCCAGCAGCACGGGACGTGTTAATGAAAAACTGTTTTTT

J: TRBJ1-6
D: NA
size: NA
V: TRBV7-2
CDR3: CASSLDDVGGYNSPLHF
DNA: TGTGCCAGCAGCTTAGATGATGTAGGCGGTTATAATTCACCCCTCCACTTT

J: TRBJ1-6
D: NA
size: NA
V: TRBV9
CDR3: CASSPQTSSYNSPLHF
DNA: TGTGCCAGCAGCCCCCAGACGAGCTCCTATAATTCACCCCTCCACTTT

J: TRBJ2-7
D: NA
size: NA
V: TRBV2
CDR3: CASSVVYEQYF
DNA: TGTGCCAGCAGTGTGGTATACGAGCAGTACTTC

J: TRBJ1-1
D: NA
size: NA
V: TRBV12-5
CDR3: CASGLEGMNTEAFF
DNA: TGTGCTAGTGGTTTAGAGGGTATGAACACTGAAGCTTTCTTT

J: TRBJ1-4
D: NA
size: NA
V: TRBV19
CDR3: CASSPGGGRSNEKLFF
DNA: TGTGCCAGTTCCCCCGGCGGGGGGCGCAGTAATGAAAAACTGTTTTTT

J: TRBJ2-1
D: TRBD1
size: many
V: TRBV2
CDR3: CASRPGTGFYNEQFF
DNA: TGTGCCAGCAGGCCCGGGACAGGCTTCTACAATGAGCAGTTCTTC

J: TRBJ1-5
D: NA
size: NA
V: TRBV19
CDR3: CASSPIQKDNQPQHF
DNA: TGTGCCAGTAGCCCTATTCAAAAGGACAATCAGCCCCAGCATTTT

J: TRBJ1-1
D: NA
size: NA
V: TRBV28
CDR3: CASSTQGTHTEAFF
DNA: TGTGCCAGCAGTACCCAGGGTACACACACTGAAGCTTTCTTT

J: TRBJ2-1
D: NA
size: NA
V: TRBV18
CDR3: CASSPDSSYNEQFF
DNA: TGTGCCAGCTCACCGGACTCCTCCTACAATGAGCAGTTCTTC

J: TRBJ2-5
D: NA
size: many
V: TRBV2
CDR3: CASSGIARETQYF
DNA: TGTGCCAGCAGTGGAATTGCCCGGGAGACCCAGTACTTC

J: TRBJ2-1
D: NA
size: NA
V: TRBV2
CDR3: CASSEDLGGYNEQFF
DNA: TGTGCCAGCAGTGAGGATCTCGGGGGCTACAATGAGCAGTTCTTC

J: TRBJ2-5
D: NA
size: NA
V: TRBV2
CDR3: CASRDGGPLTQYF
DNA: TGTGCCAGCAGGGACGGGGGACCTCTAACCCAGTACTTC

J: TRBJ1-1
D: NA
size: NA
V: TRBV27
CDR3: CASSSGRELNTEAFF
DNA: TGTGCCAGCAGTTCCGGCAGGGAATTGAACACTGAAGCTTTCTTT

J: TRBJ2-5
D: NA
size: NA
V: TRBV7-8
CDR3: CASCPGVETQYF
DNA: TGTGCCAGCTGCCCAGGGGTGGAGACCCAGTACTTC

J: TRBJ2-5
D: TRBD2
size: once
V: TRBV5-1
CDR3: CASTGTSGRNQETQYF
DNA: TGCGCCAGCACAGGGACTAGCGGGAGAAACCAAGAGACCCAGTACTTC

J: TRBJ2-7
D: TRBD1
size: NA
V: TRBV4-1
CDR3: CASSGGPTGIFSYEQYF
DNA: TGCGCCAGCAGCGGAGGACCGACAGGGATTTTCTCCTACGAGCAGTACTTC

J: TRBJ1-5
D: NA
size: NA
V: TRBV19
CDR3: CASSIGGQSNQPQHF
DNA: TGTGCCAGTAGTATCGGGGGGCAAAGCAATCAGCCCCAGCATTTT

J: TRBJ2-5
D: NA
size: NA
V: TRBV7-2
CDR3: CASSRQPPWETQYF
DNA: TGTGCCAGCAGCCGACAGCCCCCTTGGGAGACCCAGTACTTC

J: TRBJ2-7
D: NA
size: NA
V: TRBV30
CDR3: CAWTRQGPYEQYF
DNA: TGTGCCTGGACGCGGCAGGGGCCCTACGAGCAGTACTTC

J: TRBJ2-5
D: TRBD2
size: once
V: TRBV28
CDR3: CASSEREGSRETQYF
DNA: TGTGCCAGCAGTGAGAGGGAGGGCAGCAGGGAGACCCAGTACTTC

J: TRBJ1-4
D: NA
size: NA
V: TRBV18
CDR3: CASSPASTNEKLFF
DNA: TGTGCCAGCTCACCCGCCTCAACTAATGAAAAACTGTTTTTT

J: TRBJ1-3
D: NA
size: many
V: TRBV7-2
CDR3: CASSPATGRVVGNTIYF
DNA: TGTGCCAGCAGCCCCGCTACAGGGCGGGTGGTTGGAAACACCATATATTTT

J: TRBJ2-2
D: TRBD1
size: NA
V: TRBV9
CDR3: CASSLRTGLGELFF
DNA: TGTGCCAGCAGCCTTAGGACAGGCCTCGGGGAGCTGTTTTTT

J: TRBJ1-2
D: NA
size: NA
V: TRBV27
CDR3: CASSSAGAGNYGYTF
DNA: TGTGCCAGCAGTTCCGCGGGGGCAGGGAACTATGGCTACACCTTC

J: TRBJ2-7
D: NA
size: NA
V: TRBV6-1
CDR3: CASSSRAGYEQYF
DNA: TGTGCCAGCAGTTCGCGGGCAGGGTACGAGCAGTACTTC

J: TRBJ1-2
D: TRBD1
size: NA
V: TRBV11-2
CDR3: CASSRGQGRGYTF
DNA: TGTGCCAGCAGCCGGGGACAGGGTCGAGGCTACACCTTC

J: TRBJ2-2
D: NA
size: few
V: TRBV6-6
CDR3: CASSPTGELFF
DNA: TGTGCCAGCAGTCCCACCGGGGAGCTGTTTTTT

J: TRBJ1-4
D: NA
size: NA
V: TRBV18
CDR3: CASSPDGWTTNEKLFF
DNA: TGTGCCAGCTCACCGGACGGATGGACAACTAATGAAAAACTGTTTTTT

J: TRBJ1-6
D: NA
size: NA
V: TRBV7-6
CDR3: CASSLFGTPREDSPLHF
DNA: TGTGCCAGCAGCTTATTCGGGACACCAAGGGAAGATTCACCCCTCCACTTT

J: TRBJ2-5
D: TRBD1
size: NA
V: TRBV14
CDR3: CASSLTGIETQYF
DNA: TGTGCCAGCAGCCTGACAGGGATAGAGACCCAGTACTTC

J: TRBJ2-7
D: NA
size: NA
V: TRBV7-2
CDR3: CASSLTDYEQYF
DNA: TGTGCCAGCAGCTTAACTGACTACGAGCAGTACTTC

J: TRBJ2-3
D: TRBD2
size: NA
V: TRBV11-2
CDR3: CASSFGGGTDTQYF
DNA: TGTGCCAGCAGCTTCGGGGGGGGGACAGATACGCAGTATTTT

J: TRBJ1-2
D: TRBD1
size: few
V: TRBV5-6
CDR3: CASSYPQSGGDGYTF
DNA: TGTGCCAGCAGCTATCCGCAGTCAGGGGGCGATGGCTACACCTTC

J: TRBJ2-3
D: TRBD2
size: NA
V: TRBV27
CDR3: CASRVGAEGLASDTQYF
DNA: TGTGCCAGCAGAGTGGGCGCTGAGGGACTAGCGTCAGATACGCAGTATTTT

J: TRBJ1-1
D: TRBD1
size: NA
V: TRBV5-4
CDR3: CASSLDRGVNTEAFF
DNA: TGTGCCAGCAGCTTGGACAGGGGAGTGAACACTGAAGCTTTCTTT

J: TRBJ1-1
D: NA
size: NA
V: TRBV29-1
CDR3: CSVSDTNTEAFF
DNA: TGCAGCGTATCTGACACGAACACTGAAGCTTTCTTT

J: TRBJ1-2
D: TRBD1
size: NA
V: TRBV27
CDR3: CASSPNRDRGSYGYTF
DNA: TGTGCCAGCAGTCCAAACCGGGACAGGGGAAGCTATGGCTACACCTTC

J: TRBJ2-7
D: NA
size: NA
V: TRBV11-2
CDR3: CASSSGTHLPYEQYF
DNA: TGTGCCAGCAGCTCTGGGACTCACCTCCCTTACGAGCAGTACTTC

J: TRBJ2-7
D: NA
size: NA
V: TRBV2
CDR3: CASRGRVQGEEQYF
DNA: TGTGCCAGCAGGGGCCGTGTACAGGGTGAAGAGCAGTACTTC

J: TRBJ1-1
D: TRBD1
size: NA
V: TRBV30
CDR3: CAWRARTGVNTEAFF
DNA: TGTGCCTGGAGGGCCCGGACAGGAGTGAACACTGAAGCTTTCTTT

J: TRBJ1-3
D: NA
size: many
V: TRBV11-2
CDR3: CASSLRRGSSGNTIYF
DNA: TGTGCCAGCAGCTTACGCAGGGGCAGCTCTGGAAACACCATATATTTT

J: TRBJ1-5
D: NA
size: NA
V: TRBV19
CDR3: CASSIGGVGAPQHF
DNA: TGTGCCAGTAGTATTGGGGGGGTTGGGGCGCCCCAGCATTTT

J: TRBJ2-7
D: NA
size: NA
V: TRBV29-1
CDR3: CSVRSGTSSYEQYF
DNA: TGCAGCGTTCGGTCAGGGACCAGCTCCTACGAGCAGTACTTC

J: TRBJ1-2
D: NA
size: NA
V: TRBV12-2
CDR3: CASRLGLTPQTYGYTF
DNA: TGTGCAAGTCGCCTTGGGTTGACTCCACAGACCTATGGCTACACCTTC

J: TRBJ2-7
D: TRBD1
size: NA
V: TRBV5-1
CDR3: CASSLAVSIGTGASRQYF
DNA: TGCGCCAGCAGCTTGGCCGTAAGTATTGGGACAGGGGCGTCAAGGCAGTACTTC

J: TRBJ2-3
D: NA
size: NA
V: TRBV6-1
CDR3: CASSASGGTITDTQYF
DNA: TGTGCCAGCAGTGCGTCAGGGGGGACCATCACAGATACGCAGTATTTT

J: TRBJ1-5
D: NA
size: once
V: TRBV19
CDR3: CASGGYSNQPQHF
DNA: TGTGCCAGTGGGGGCTATAGCAATCAGCCCCAGCATTTT

J: TRBJ1-1
D: NA
size: once
V: TRBV10-3
CDR3: CAISPQAGEAFF
DNA: TGTGCCATCAGTCCCCAGGCGGGGGAAGCTTTCTTT

J: TRBJ1-1
D: NA
size: NA
V: TRBV18
CDR3: CASSPVMNTEAFF
DNA: TGTGCCAGCTCACCGGTAATGAACACTGAAGCTTTCTTT

J: TRBJ2-3
D: NA
size: NA
V: TRBV18
CDR3: CASSPSKGNTQYF
DNA: TGTGCCAGCTCACCATCAAAGGGGAATACGCAGTATTTT

J: TRBJ1-1
D: TRBD1
size: NA
V: TRBV6-6
CDR3: CASRYGQGSTEAFF
DNA: TGTGCCAGCAGGTACGGACAGGGGAGCACTGAAGCTTTCTTT